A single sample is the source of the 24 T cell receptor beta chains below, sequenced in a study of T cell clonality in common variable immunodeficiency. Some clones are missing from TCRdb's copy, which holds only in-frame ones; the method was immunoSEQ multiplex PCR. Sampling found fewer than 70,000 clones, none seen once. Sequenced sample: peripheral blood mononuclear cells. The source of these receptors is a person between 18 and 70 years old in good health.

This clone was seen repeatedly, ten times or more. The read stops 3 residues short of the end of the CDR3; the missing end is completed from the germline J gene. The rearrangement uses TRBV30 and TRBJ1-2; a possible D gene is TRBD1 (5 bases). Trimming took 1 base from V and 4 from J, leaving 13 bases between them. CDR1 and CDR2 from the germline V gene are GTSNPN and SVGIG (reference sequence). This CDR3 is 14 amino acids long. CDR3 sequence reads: CAWSATGTFYGYTF. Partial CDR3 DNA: TGTGCCTGGAGTGCCACCGGGACTTTCTATGGC.

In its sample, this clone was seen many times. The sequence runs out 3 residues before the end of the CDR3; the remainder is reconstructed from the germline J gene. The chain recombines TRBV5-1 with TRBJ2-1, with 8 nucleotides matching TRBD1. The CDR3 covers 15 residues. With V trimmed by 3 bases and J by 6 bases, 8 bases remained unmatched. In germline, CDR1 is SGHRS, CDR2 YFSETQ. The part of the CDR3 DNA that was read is TGCGCCAGCAGCTCGTCCCGGGACAGGCCCAATGAG. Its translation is CASSSSRDRPNE. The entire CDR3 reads CASSSSRDRPNEQFF.

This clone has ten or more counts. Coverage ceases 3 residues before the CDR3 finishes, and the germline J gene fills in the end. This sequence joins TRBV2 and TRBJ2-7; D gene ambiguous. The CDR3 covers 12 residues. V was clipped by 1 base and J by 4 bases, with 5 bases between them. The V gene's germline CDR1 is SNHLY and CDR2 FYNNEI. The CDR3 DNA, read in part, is TGTGCCAGCAGTGAAGTCTTATACGAG. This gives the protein CASSEVLYE. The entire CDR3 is CASSEVLYEQYF.

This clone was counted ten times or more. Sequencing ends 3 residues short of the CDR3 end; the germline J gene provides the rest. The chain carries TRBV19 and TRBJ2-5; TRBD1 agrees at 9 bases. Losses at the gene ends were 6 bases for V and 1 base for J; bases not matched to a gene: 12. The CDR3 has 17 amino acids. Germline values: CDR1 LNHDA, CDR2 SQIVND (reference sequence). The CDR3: CASSSGQGWVGQETQYF. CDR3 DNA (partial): TGTGCCAGTAGCTCGGGACAGGGCTGGGTCGGCCAAGAGACC.

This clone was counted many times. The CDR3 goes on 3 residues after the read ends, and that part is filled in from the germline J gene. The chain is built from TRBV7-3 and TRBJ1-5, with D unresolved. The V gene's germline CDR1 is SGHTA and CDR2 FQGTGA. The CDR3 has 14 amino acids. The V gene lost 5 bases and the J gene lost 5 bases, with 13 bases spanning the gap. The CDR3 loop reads CASSPWAYDQPQHF. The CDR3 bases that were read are TGTGCCAGCAGCCCCTGGGCGTACGATCAGCCC.

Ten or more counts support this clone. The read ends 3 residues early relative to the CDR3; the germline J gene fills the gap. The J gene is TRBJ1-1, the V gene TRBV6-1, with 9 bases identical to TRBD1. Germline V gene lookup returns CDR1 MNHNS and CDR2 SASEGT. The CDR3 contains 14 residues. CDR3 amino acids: CASSESQRTGAAFF. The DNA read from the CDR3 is TGTGCCAGCAGTGAGTCCCAACGGACAGGGGCG.

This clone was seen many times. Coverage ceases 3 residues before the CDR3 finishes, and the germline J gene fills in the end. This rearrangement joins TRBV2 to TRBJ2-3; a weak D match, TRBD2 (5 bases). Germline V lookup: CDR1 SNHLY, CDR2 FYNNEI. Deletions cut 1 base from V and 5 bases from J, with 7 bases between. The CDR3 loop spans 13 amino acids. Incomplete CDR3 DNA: TGTGCCAGCAGTGAAGGTAGCGAAGATACG. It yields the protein CASSEGSEDT. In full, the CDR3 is CASSEGSEDTQYF.

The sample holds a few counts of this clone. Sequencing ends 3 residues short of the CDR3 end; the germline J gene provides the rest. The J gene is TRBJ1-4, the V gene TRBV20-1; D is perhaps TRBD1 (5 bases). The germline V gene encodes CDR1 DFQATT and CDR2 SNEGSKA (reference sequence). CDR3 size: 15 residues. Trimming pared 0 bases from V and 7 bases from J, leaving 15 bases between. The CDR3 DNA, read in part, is TGCAGTGCTAGAGATCTGGATCGGGGGATTGAAAAA. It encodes CSARDLDRGIEK. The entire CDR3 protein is CSARDLDRGIEKLFF.

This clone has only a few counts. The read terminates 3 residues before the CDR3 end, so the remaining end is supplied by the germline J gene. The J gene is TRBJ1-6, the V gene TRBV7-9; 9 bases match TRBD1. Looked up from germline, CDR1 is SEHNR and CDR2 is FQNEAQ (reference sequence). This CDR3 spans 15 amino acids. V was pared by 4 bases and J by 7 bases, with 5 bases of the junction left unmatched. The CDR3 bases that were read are TGTGCCAGCAGCTCGGGACAGGGCCCCAATTCACCC. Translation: CASSSGQGPNSP. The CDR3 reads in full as CASSSGQGPNSPLHF.

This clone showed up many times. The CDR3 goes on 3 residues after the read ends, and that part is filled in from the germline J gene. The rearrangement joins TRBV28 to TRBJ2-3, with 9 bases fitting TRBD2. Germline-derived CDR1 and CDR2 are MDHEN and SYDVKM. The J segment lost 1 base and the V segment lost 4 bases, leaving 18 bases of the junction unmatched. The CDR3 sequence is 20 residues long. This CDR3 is CASSSLWDSGRSRGTDTQYF. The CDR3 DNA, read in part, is TGTGCCAGCAGTTCCCTTTGGGATAGCGGGAGAAGCAGGGGCACAGATACG.

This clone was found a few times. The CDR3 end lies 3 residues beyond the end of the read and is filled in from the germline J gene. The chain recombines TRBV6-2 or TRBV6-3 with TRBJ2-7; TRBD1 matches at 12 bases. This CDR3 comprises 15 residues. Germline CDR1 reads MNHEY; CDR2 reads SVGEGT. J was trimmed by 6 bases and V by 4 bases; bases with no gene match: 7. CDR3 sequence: CASSWGQGAAREQYF. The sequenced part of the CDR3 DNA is TGTGCCAGCAGTTGGGGACAGGGGGCCGCGCGCGAG.

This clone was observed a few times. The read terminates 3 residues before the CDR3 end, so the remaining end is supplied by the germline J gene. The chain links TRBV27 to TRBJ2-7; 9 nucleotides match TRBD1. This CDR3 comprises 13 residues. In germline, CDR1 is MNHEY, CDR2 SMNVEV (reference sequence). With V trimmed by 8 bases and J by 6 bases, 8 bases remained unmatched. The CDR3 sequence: CASAWTGESEQYF. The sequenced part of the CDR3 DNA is TGTGCCAGCGCTTGGACAGGGGAGAGCGAG.

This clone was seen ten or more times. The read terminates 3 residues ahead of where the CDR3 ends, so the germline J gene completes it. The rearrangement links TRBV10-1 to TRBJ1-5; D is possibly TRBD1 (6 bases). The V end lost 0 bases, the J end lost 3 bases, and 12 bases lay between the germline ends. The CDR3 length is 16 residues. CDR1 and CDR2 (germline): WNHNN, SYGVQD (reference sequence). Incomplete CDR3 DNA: TGCGCCAGCAGTGAGTCGACAGGAAAACCCAATCAGCCC. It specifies CASSESTGKPNQP. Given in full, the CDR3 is CASSESTGKPNQPQHF.

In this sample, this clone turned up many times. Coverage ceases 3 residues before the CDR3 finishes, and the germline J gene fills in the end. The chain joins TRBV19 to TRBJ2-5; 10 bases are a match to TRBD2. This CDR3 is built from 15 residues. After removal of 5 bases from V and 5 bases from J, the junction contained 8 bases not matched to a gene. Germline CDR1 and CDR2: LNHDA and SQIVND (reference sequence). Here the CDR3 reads CASSFIAGGRETQYF. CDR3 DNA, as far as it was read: TGTGCCAGTAGTTTTATAGCGGGAGGCCGTGAGACC.

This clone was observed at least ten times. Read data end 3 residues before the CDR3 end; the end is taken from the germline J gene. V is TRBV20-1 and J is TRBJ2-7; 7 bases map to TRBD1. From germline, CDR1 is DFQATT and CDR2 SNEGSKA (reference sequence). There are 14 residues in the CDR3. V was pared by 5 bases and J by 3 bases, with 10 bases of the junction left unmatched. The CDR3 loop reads CSAPTGLQLYEQYF. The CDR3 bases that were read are TGCAGTGCTCCGACAGGGTTGCAGCTCTACGAG.

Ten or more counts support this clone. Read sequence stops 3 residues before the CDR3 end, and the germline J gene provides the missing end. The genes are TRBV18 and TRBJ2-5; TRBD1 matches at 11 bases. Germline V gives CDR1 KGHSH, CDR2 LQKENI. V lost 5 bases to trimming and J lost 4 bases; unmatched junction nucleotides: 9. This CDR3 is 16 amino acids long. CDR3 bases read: TGTGCCAGCTCATCCGGACAGGGGGCGACCGGAGAGACC. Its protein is CASSSGQGATGET. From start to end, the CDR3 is CASSSGQGATGETQYF. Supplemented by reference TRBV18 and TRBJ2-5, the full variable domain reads NAGVMQNPRHLVRRRGQEARLRCSPMKGHSHVYWYRQLPEEGLKFMVYLQKENIIDESGMPKERFSAEFPKEGPSILRIQQVVRGDSAAYFCASSSGQGATGETQYFGPGTRLLVL.

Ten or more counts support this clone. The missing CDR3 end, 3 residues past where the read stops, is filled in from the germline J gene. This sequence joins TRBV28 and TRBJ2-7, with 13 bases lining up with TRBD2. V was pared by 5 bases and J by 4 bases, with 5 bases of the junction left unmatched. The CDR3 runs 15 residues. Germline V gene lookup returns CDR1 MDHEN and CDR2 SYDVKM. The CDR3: CASSGQTSGRYEQYF. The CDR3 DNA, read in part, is TGTGCCAGCAGTGGCCAGACTAGCGGGAGGTACGAG.

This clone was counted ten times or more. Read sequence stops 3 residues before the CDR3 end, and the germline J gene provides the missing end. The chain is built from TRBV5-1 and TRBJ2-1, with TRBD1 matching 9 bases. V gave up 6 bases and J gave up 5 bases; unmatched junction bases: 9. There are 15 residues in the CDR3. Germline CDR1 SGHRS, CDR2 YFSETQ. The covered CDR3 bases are TGCGCCAGCAAGGGTCCGGGACAGGGCCACAATGAG. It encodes CASKGPGQGHNE. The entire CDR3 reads CASKGPGQGHNEQFF.

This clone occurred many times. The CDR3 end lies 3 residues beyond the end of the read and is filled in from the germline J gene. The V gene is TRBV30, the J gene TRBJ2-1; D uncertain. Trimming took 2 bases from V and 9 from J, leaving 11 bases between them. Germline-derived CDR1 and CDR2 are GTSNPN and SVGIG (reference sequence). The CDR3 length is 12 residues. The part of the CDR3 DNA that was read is TGTGCCTGGAGTTCTGAAAGGGTTGAG. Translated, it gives CAWSSERVE. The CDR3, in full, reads CAWSSERVEQFF.

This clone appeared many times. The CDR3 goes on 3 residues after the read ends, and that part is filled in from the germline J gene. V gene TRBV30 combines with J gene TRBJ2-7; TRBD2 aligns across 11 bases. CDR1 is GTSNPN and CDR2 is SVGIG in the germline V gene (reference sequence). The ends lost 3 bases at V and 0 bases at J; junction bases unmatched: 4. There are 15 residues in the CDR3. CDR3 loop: CAWSPLAGVSYEQYF. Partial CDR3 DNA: TGTGCCTGGAGCCCACTAGCGGGGGTCTCCTACGAG.

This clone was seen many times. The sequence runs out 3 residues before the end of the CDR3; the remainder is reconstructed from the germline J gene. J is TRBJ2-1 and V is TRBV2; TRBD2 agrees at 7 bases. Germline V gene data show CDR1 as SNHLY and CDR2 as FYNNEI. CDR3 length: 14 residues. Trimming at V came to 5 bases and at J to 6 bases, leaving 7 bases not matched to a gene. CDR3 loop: CASSSMVAGNEQFF. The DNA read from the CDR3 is TGTGCCAGCAGTTCAATGGTAGCGGGCAATGAG.

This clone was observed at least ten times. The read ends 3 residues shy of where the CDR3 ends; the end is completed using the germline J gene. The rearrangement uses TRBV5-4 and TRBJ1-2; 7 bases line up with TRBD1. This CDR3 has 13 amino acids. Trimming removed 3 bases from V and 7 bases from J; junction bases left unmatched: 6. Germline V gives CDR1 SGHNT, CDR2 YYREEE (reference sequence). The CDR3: CASSSDRVRGYTF. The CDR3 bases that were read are TGTGCCAGCAGCTCAGACAGGGTTCGTGGC. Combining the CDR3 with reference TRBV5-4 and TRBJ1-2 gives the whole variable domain ETGVTQSPTHLIKTRGQQVTLRCSSQSGHNTVSWYQQALGQGPQFIFQYYREEENGRGNFPPRFSGLQFPNYSSELNVNALELDDSALYLCASSSDRVRGYTFGSGTRLTVV.

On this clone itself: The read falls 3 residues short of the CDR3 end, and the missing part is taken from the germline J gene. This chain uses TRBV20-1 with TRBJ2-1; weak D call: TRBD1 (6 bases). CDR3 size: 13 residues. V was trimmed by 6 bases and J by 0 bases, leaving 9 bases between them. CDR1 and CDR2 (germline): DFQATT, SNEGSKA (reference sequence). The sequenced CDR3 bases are TGCAGTGCCAGGGGCCGCTCCTACAATGAG. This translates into CSARGRSYNE. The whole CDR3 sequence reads CSARGRSYNEQFF.

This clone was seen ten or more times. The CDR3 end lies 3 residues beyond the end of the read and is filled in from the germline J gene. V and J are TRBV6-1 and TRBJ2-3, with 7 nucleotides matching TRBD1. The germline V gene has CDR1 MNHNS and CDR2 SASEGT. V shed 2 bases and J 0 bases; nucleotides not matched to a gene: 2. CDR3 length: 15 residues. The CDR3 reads CASSEQGVSTDTQYF. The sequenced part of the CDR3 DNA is TGTGCCAGCAGTGAACAGGGGGTTAGCACAGATACG.